This T cell receptor beta chain was observed in a study of T-cell memory formation after mild COVID-19. The study, taken as a whole, reports: Some clones that responded turned up in pre-infection memory, which suggests that cross-reactive memory joined in. Among clones contracting day 15 to 85, CD4/CD8 was balanced, whereas later expanders leaned CD4+.

MiXCR was run by TCRdb on the 5' RACE reads, yielding one entry per CDR3 protein. The sample includes 380,000 or so distinct CDR3 sequences, approximately 14% of them seen just once. This clonotype was detected only a few times. Its target is unknown. The V gene lost 5 bases and the J gene lost 8 bases, with 16 bases spanning the gap. This CDR3 has 14 residues. Germline loops: CDR1 MNHEY, CDR2 SVGAGI. This sequence originates from a man younger than 35 who had mild COVID-19 (a few samples of this study predate the infection). Cell type and time point are not known. The specimen sequenced was PBMCs or a T cell subset sorted from them (not recorded which). The J gene is TRBJ2-1, the V gene TRBV6-5; D is possibly TRBD1 or TRBD2 (5 bases each). For the CDR3, the DNA is TGTGCCAGCAGTCTGAGGGGCCCGGTGGATGAGCAGTTCTTC. It specifies CASSLRGPVDEQFF.